One T cell receptor beta chain is described in this entry. This sample was included in a study of shared clonotypes between healthy human individuals. Repertoires were generated with immunoSEQ multiplex PCR, while TCRdb's copy carries only in-frame clones and drops some. The profile shows millions of clones, more than 85% of them singletons. The CDR3 is made up of 16 amino acids. Germline CDR1 reads MNHEY; CDR2 reads SVGAGI. The V and J ends lost 0 bases and 7 bases respectively, with 18 bases between them. Sample: naive CD4+ T cells from PBMCs. Stated subset: CD45RA+ positively selected. This receptor was obtained from a man in his late teens or twenties in good health. Some clones in this sample may be carry-over from other donors' samples. The chain carries TRBV6-5 and TRBJ2-5; the D gene is possibly TRBD2 (6 bases). CDR3 in DNA: TGTGCCAGCAGTTACTCAGAAACACGAGTGGGGGGGACCCAGTACTTC. It is translated as CASSYSETRVGGTQYF.